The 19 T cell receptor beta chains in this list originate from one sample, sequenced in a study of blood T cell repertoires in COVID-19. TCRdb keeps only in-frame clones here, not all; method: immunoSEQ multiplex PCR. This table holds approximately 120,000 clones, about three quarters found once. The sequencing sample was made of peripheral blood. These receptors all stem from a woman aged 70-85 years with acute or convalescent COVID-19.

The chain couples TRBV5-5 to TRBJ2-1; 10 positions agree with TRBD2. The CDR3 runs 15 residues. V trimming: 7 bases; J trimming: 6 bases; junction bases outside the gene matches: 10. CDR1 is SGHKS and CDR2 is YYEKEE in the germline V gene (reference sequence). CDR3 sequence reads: CASGPLAGGFNEQFF. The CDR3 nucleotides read TGTGCCAGCGGACCCTTAGCGGGGGGCTTCAATGAGCAGTTCTTC.

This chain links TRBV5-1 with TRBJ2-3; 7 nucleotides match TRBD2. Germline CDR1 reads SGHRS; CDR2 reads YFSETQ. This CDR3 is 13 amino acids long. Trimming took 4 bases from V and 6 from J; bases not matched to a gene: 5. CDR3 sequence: CASSGTSADTQYF. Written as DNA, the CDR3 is TGCGCCAGCAGCGGTACTAGCGCGGATACGCAGTATTTT.

The CDR3 bases are TGTGCCAGCAGTGAGGGAGCGGGGGGACCCTCTGGGGCCAACGTCCTGACTTTC. Its protein is CASSEGAGGPSGANVLTF. This rearrangement joins TRBV6-1 to TRBJ2-6; 9 nucleotides match TRBD2. Germline loops: CDR1 MNHNS, CDR2 SASEGT. The ends lost 3 bases at V and 0 bases at J; junction bases unmatched: 6. This CDR3 contains 18 residues.

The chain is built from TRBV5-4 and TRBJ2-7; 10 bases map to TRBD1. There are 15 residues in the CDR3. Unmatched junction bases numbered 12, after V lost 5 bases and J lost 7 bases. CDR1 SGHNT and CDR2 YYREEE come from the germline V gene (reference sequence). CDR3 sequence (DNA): TGTGCCAGCAGTCCCTCCGGGACAGGGGCGCGGGAGCAGTACTTC. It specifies CASSPSGTGAREQYF.

CDR3: CASSIYRSSYNEQFF. The CDR3 DNA sequence: TGTGCCAGTAGTATTTACCGGAGCTCCTACAATGAGCAGTTCTTC. The J gene is TRBJ2-1, the V gene TRBV19; no clear D. The germline V and J ends were trimmed by 3 bases and 0 bases, with 9 bases remaining between them. Germline assignment: CDR1 LNHDA and CDR2 SQIVND (reference sequence). This CDR3 spans 15 amino acids.

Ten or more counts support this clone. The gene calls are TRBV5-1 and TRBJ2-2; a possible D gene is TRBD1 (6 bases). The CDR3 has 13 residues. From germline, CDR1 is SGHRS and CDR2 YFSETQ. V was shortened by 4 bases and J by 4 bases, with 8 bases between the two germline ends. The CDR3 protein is CASSVDSTGELFF. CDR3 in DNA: TGCGCCAGCAGCGTGGACAGCACCGGGGAGCTGTTTTTT. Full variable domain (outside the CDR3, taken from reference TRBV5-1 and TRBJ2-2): KAGVTQTPRYLIKTRGQQVTLSCSPISGHRSVSWYQQTPGQGLQFLFEYFSETQRNKGNFPGRFSGRQFSNSRSEMNVSTLELGDSALYLCASSVDSTGELFFGEGSRLTVL.

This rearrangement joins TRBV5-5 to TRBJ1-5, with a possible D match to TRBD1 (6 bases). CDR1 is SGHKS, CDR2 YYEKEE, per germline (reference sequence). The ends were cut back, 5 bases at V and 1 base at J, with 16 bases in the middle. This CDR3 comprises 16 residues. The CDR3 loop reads CASSYKGGASNQPQHF. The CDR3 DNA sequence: TGTGCCAGCAGTTATAAAGGGGGGGCGAGCAATCAGCCCCAGCATTTT.

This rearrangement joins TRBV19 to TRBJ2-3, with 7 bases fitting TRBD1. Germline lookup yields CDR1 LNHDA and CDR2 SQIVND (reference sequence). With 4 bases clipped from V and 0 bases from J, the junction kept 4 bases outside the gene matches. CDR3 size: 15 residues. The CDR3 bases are TGTGCCAGTAGTACCCCGGGACAGAGCACAGATACGCAGTATTTT. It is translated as CASSTPGQSTDTQYF. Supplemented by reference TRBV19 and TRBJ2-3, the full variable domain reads DGGITQSPKYLFRKEGQNVTLSCEQNLNHDAMYWYRQDPGQGLRLIYYSQIVNDFQKGDIAEGYSVSREKKESFPLTVTSAQKNPTAFYLCASSTPGQSTDTQYFGPGTRLTVL.

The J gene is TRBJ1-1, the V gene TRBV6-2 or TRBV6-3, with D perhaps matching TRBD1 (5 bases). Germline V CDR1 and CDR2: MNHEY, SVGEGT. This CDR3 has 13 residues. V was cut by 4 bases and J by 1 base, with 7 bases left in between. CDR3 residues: CASSWGGNTEAFF. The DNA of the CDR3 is TGTGCCAGCAGTTGGGGCGGGAACACTGAAGCTTTCTTT.

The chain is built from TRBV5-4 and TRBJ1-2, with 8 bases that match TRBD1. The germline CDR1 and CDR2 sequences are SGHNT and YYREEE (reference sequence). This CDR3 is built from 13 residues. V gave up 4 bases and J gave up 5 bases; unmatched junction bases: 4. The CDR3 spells CASSTDRAYGYTF. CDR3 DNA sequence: TGTGCCAGCAGCACGGACAGGGCTTATGGCTACACCTTC. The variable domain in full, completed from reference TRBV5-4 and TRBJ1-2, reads ETGVTQSPTHLIKTRGQQVTLRCSSQSGHNTVSWYQQALGQGPQFIFQYYREEENGRGNFPPRFSGLQFPNYSSELNVNALELDDSALYLCASSTDRAYGYTFGSGTRLTVV.

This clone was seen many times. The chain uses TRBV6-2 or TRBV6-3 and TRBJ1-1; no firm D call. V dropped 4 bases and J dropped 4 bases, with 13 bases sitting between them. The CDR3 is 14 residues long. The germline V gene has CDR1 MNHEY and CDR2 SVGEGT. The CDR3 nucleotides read TGTGCCAGCAGTTCCAACCTTGCGGTCACTGAAGCTTTCTTT. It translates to CASSSNLAVTEAFF.

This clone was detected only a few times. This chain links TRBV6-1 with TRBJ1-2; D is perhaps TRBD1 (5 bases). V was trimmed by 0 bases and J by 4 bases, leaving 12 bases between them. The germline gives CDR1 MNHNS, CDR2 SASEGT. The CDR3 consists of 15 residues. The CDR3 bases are TGTGCCAGCAGTGAAGCGCCTCGGGGGACCTATGGCTACACCTTC. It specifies CASSEAPRGTYGYTF.

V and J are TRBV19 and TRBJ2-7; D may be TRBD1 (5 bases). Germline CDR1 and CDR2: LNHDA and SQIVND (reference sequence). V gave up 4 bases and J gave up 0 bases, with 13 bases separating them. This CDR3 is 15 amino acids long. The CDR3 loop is CASSNRGQSSYEQYF. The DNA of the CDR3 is TGTGCCAGTAGTAACCGCGGACAAAGCTCCTACGAGCAGTACTTC. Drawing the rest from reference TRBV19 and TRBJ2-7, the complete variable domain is DGGITQSPKYLFRKEGQNVTLSCEQNLNHDAMYWYRQDPGQGLRLIYYSQIVNDFQKGDIAEGYSVSREKKESFPLTVTSAQKNPTAFYLCASSNRGQSSYEQYFGPGTRLTVT.

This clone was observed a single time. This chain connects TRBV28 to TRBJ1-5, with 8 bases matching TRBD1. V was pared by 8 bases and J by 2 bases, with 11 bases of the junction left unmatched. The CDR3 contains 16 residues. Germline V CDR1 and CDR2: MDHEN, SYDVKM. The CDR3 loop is CASGDNRGKGNQPQHF. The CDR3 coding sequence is TGTGCCAGCGGCGACAACAGGGGGAAGGGCAATCAGCCCCAGCATTTT.

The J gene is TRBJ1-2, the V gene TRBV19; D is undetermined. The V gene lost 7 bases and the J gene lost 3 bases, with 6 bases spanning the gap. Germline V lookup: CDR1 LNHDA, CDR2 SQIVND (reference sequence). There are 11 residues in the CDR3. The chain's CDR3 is CASISDYGYTF. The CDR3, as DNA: TGTGCCAGTATCTCGGACTATGGCTACACCTTC.

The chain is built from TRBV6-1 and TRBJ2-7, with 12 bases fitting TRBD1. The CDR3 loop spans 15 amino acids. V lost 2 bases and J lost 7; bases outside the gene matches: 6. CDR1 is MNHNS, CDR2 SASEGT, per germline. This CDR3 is CASSEWGQGAKEQYF. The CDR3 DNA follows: TGTGCCAGCAGTGAATGGGGACAGGGGGCAAAGGAGCAGTACTTC.

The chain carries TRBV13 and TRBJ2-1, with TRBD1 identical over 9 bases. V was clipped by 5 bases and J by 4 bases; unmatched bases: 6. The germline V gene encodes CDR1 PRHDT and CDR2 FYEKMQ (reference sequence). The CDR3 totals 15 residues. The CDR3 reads CASSLFGQGYNEQFF. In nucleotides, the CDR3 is TGTGCCAGCAGCCTTTTTGGACAGGGGTACAATGAGCAGTTCTTC.

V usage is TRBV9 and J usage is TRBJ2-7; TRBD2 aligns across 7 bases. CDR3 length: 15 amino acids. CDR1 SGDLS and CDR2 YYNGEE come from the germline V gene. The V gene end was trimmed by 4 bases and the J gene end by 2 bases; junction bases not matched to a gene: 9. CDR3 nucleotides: TGTGCCAGCAGCCCCGAGCGGGACCCCACCTACGAGCAGTACTTC. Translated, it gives CASSPERDPTYEQYF.

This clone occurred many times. CDR3 sequence: CASSGPSGPYEQYF. In DNA form, the CDR3 reads TGTGCCAGCAGTGGCCCCTCGGGTCCCTACGAGCAGTACTTC. This chain connects TRBV25-1 to TRBJ2-7; no clear D gene. With 4 bases removed from V and 2 bases from J, the gap between germline ends came to 12 bases. CDR3 size: 14 residues. CDR1 and CDR2 from the germline V gene are MGHDK and SYGVNS.